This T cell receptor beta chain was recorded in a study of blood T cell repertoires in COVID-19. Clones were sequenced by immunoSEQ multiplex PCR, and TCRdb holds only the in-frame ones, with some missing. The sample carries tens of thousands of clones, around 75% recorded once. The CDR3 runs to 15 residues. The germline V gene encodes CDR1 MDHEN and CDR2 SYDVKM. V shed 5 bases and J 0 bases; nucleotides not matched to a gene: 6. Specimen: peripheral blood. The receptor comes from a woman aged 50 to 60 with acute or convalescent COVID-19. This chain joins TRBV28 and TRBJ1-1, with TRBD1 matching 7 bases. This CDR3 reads CASSLGDRLNTEAFF. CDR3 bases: TGTGCCAGCAGTCTCGGGGACAGACTGAACACTGAAGCTTTCTTT.